This entry lists 8 T cell receptor beta chains sequenced from one sample in a study of OX40 agonist ivuxolimab in advanced cancers. The table came from immunoSEQ multiplex PCR; TCRdb's copy has only in-frame clones and leaves some out. Here the sample spans around 50,000 clones, 85% being singletons. The input for sequencing was CD4+ or CD8+ T cells sorted from blood, taken in a trial of the OX40 agonist ivuxolimab. Receptors originate from an adult with an advanced solid tumor such as melanoma, head and neck, liver or kidney cancer.

V and J are TRBV5-1 and TRBJ2-1; D is unclear. Germline V lookup: CDR1 SGHRS, CDR2 YFSETQ. The CDR3 totals 14 residues. V lost 4 bases and J lost 4, with 12 bases in between. The CDR3 protein is CASSPGGPYNEQFF. Here the CDR3 DNA reads TGCGCCAGCAGCCCCGGCGGACCATACAATGAGCAGTTCTTC.

CDR3 bases: TGTGCCAGCAGCTCCGGACGGCCAAATGAAAAACTGTTTTTT. This codes for CASSSGRPNEKLFF. The chain is built from TRBV7-9 and TRBJ1-4; unclear D gene. Trimming cost V 4 bases and J 5 bases, with 11 bases left between them. The CDR3 is made up of 14 amino acids. Germline-derived CDR1 and CDR2 are SEHNR and FQNEAQ (reference sequence).

This chain links TRBV7-2 with TRBJ2-7; D unclear. The CDR3 covers 12 residues. In germline, CDR1 is SGHTA, CDR2 FQGNSA. The V gene lost 2 bases and the J gene lost 3 bases, with 5 bases spanning the gap. Written as DNA, the CDR3 is TGTGCCAGCAGCTTATCCCACTACGAGCAGTACTTC. Amino acids: CASSLSHYEQYF. Combining the CDR3 with reference TRBV7-2 and TRBJ2-7 gives the whole variable domain GAGVSQSPSNKVTEKGKDVELRCDPISGHTALYWYRQSLGQGLEFLIYFQGNSAPDKSGLPSDRFSAERTGGSVSTLTIQRTQQEDSAVYLCASSLSHYEQYFGPGTRLTVT.

The chain uses TRBV27 and TRBJ2-1, with TRBD2 matching over 10 bases. The CDR3 totals 16 residues. Trimming removed 7 bases from V and 2 bases from J; junction bases left unmatched: 8. Germline values: CDR1 MNHEY, CDR2 SMNVEV (reference sequence). CDR3 residues: CASTSSGGLAYNEQFF. The CDR3 DNA follows: TGTGCCAGCACAAGTAGCGGGGGGCTCGCCTACAATGAGCAGTTCTTC.

The genes are TRBV19 and TRBJ1-1; maybe TRBD1 (6 bases). This CDR3 contains 15 residues. V was cut by 4 bases and J by 0 bases, with 12 bases left in between. CDR1 is LNHDA and CDR2 is SQIVND in the germline V gene (reference sequence). DNA of the CDR3: TGTGCCAGTAGTAGTACAGGGTCCATGAACACTGAAGCTTTCTTT. It codes for CASSSTGSMNTEAFF.

This rearrangement joins TRBV5-4 to TRBJ2-5, with D perhaps TRBD2 (5 bases). The J call may not be correct, given that the DNA end is closer to TRBJ2-7. Germline CDR1 is SGHNT and CDR2 is YYREEE (reference sequence). This CDR3 contains 15 residues. CDR3: CASSPGVGSTYEQYF. Written as DNA, the CDR3 is TGTGCCAGCAGCCCCGGGGTCGGGTCCACTTACGAGCAGTACTTC.

V gene TRBV28 combines with J gene TRBJ1-2, with D perhaps matching TRBD1 (5 bases). Germline V gene sequence: CDR1 MDHEN, CDR2 SYDVKM. There are 15 residues in the CDR3. The V gene lost 2 bases and the J gene lost 4 bases, with 14 bases spanning the gap. CDR3 in DNA: TGTGCCAGCAGTTTAGTTCGGGGGAGTCCCTATGGCTACACCTTC. It specifies CASSLVRGSPYGYTF.

The chain links TRBV9 to TRBJ2-3; 8 bases fit TRBD2. The CDR3 spans 16 residues. The V and J ends lost 4 bases and 2 bases, in that order; junction bases with no gene match: 9. Germline V CDR1 and CDR2: SGDLS, YYNGEE. The CDR3 nucleotides are TGTGCCAGCAGCCCCCTAACGGGAGGGGTCACAGATACGCAGTATTTT. Its translation: CASSPLTGGVTDTQYF.